The 25 T cell receptor beta chains reported below all come from one sample, sequenced in a study of blood T cell repertoires in COVID-19. Some clones are missing from TCRdb's copy, which holds only in-frame ones; the method was immunoSEQ multiplex PCR. The sample has 150,000 to 200,000 clones; about 85% are singletons. The specimen was peripheral blood. The source of these receptors is a man older than 75 with COVID-19, enrolled during active disease.

This chain links TRBV2 with TRBJ1-1; D not certain. The germline V and J ends were trimmed by 6 bases and 1 base, with 9 bases remaining between them. The germline V gene has CDR1 SNHLY and CDR2 FYNNEI. The CDR3 runs 13 residues. For the CDR3, the DNA is TGTGCCAGCAGGGGCGACCGGAACACTGAAGCTTTCTTT. As protein: CASRGDRNTEAFF.

V usage is TRBV29-1 and J usage is TRBJ2-2; D might be TRBD1 (5 bases). Germline-derived CDR1 and CDR2 are SQVTM and ANQGSEA. The CDR3 contains 13 residues. The CDR3 nucleotides read TGCAGTGCAAAAGGCGCAGGGTTCGGGGAGCTGTTTTTT. Translation: CSAKGAGFGELFF.

The chain combines TRBV28 with TRBJ2-1; D may be TRBD2 (6 bases). From germline, CDR1 is MDHEN and CDR2 SYDVKM. This CDR3 contains 12 residues. Trimming took 8 bases from V and 7 from J, leaving 12 bases between them. The CDR3 protein is CASFVRGNEQFF. The CDR3 DNA reads as TGTGCCAGCTTTGTACGGGGGAATGAGCAGTTCTTC.

There are a few counts of this clone. This sequence joins TRBV19 and TRBJ1-2, with 11 bases that match TRBD1. The CDR3 is 15 residues long. Germline loops: CDR1 LNHDA, CDR2 SQIVND (reference sequence). J gave up 7 bases and V 4 bases, and 8 bases lay outside the gene matches. Here the CDR3 reads CASSTRDRGISGYTF. The CDR3 DNA is TGTGCCAGTAGTACAAGGGACAGGGGGATCTCTGGCTACACCTTC.

The chain carries TRBV2 and TRBJ1-5, with D unclear. Per the germline V gene, CDR1 is SNHLY and CDR2 is FYNNEI. V was shortened by 3 bases and J by 2 bases, with 8 bases between the two germline ends. The CDR3 covers 14 residues. Here the CDR3 reads CASSDLGRNQPQHF. CDR3 DNA sequence: TGTGCCAGCAGTGACTTGGGCCGCAATCAGCCCCAGCATTTT.

V and J are TRBV7-9 and TRBJ1-4; 7 bases are a match to TRBD1. The junction had 4 bases not matched to a gene; V was cut back by 4 bases and J by 5 bases. Germline lookup yields CDR1 SEHNR and CDR2 FQNEAQ (reference sequence). The CDR3 is made up of 14 amino acids. CDR3 amino acids: CASSSGTENEKLFF. As DNA, the CDR3 is TGTGCCAGCAGCTCCGGGACAGAGAATGAAAAACTGTTTTTT. Full variable domain (remainder filled in from reference TRBV7-9 and TRBJ1-4): DTGVSQNPRHKITKRGQNVTFRCDPISEHNRLYWYRQTLGQGPEFLTYFQNEAQLEKSRLLSDRFSAERPKGSFSTLEIQRTEQGDSAMYLCASSSGTENEKLFFGSGTQLSVL.

The chain recombines TRBV11-2 with TRBJ2-5; 10 positions match TRBD2. The CDR3 loop spans 15 amino acids. Per the germline V gene, CDR1 is SGHAT and CDR2 is FQNNGV. J lost 9 bases, V lost 1 base, and 8 bases had no gene match. In DNA form, the CDR3 reads TGTGCCAGCAGCTTAGGTCCTAGCGGGGGCCCGGCCCAGTACTTC. The encoded protein is CASSLGPSGGPAQYF.

This clone appeared once. This chain connects TRBV2 to TRBJ1-4, with D maybe TRBD1 (5 bases). Looked up from germline, CDR1 is SNHLY and CDR2 is FYNNEI. V was cut by 4 bases and J by 11 bases, with 11 bases left in between. CDR3 length: 12 residues. CDR3 residues: CASSGDSGKLFF. The CDR3 DNA reads as TGTGCCAGCAGTGGGGACTCGGGGAAACTGTTTTTT. Looking up the rest from reference TRBV2 and TRBJ1-4 gives the full variable domain: EPEVTQTPSHQVTQMGQEVILRCVPISNHLYFYWYRQILGQKVEFLVSFYNNEISEKSEIFDDQFSVERPDGSNFTLKIRSTKLEDSAMYFCASSGDSGKLFFGSGTQLSVL.

The V and J genes are TRBV13 and TRBJ1-5; the D is unclear. Trimming shortened V by 4 bases and J by 3 bases, and 10 bases separated the two germline ends. CDR3 length equals 14 residues. Per germline, CDR1 PRHDT and CDR2 FYEKMQ (reference sequence). DNA of the CDR3: TGTGCCAGCAGCTCAAGGGAGATCAATCAGCCCCAGCATTTT. It is translated as CASSSREINQPQHF. The entire variable domain, with the rest obtained from reference TRBV13 and TRBJ1-5, is as follows: AAGVIQSPRHLIKEKRETATLKCYPIPRHDTVYWYQQGPGQDPQFLISFYEKMQSDKGSIPDRFSAQQFSDYHSELNMSSLELGDSALYFCASSSREINQPQHFGDGTRLSIL.

The rearrangement joins TRBV18 to TRBJ1-3, with unresolved D. The germline V and J ends were trimmed by 6 bases and 2 bases, with 14 bases remaining between them. There are 15 residues in the CDR3. The germline V gene has CDR1 KGHSH and CDR2 LQKENI. The CDR3 loop is CASSETAQAGNTIYF. The DNA of the CDR3 is TGTGCCAGCTCGGAAACGGCGCAGGCTGGAAACACCATATATTTT.

This sequence joins TRBV7-9 and TRBJ2-1; maybe TRBD1 (5 bases). The germline gives CDR1 SEHNR, CDR2 FQNEAQ (reference sequence). The CDR3 length is 16 residues. Trimming took off 5 bases at V and 6 bases at J, with 20 bases between the two ends. The CDR3, as DNA: TGTGCCAGCAGCCCACACAGGTCCCCCTTGACCAATGAGCAGTTCTTC. It codes for CASSPHRSPLTNEQFF.

This clone appeared a few times. This CDR3 is also generated by other DNA sequences in the sample. The rearrangement uses TRBV3-1 (or the pseudogene TRBV3-2) and TRBJ1-1; tentative D call: TRBD1 (6 bases). Trimming cost V 4 bases and J 1 base, with 10 bases left between them. CDR1 LGHDT and CDR2 YNNKEL come from the germline V gene (reference sequence). CDR3 size: 14 residues. For the CDR3, the DNA is TGTGCCAGCAGCCGAAGGGGGGGGAACACTGAAGCTTTCTTT. Residues: CASSRRGGNTEAFF.

The genes are TRBV14 and TRBJ2-2, with D hard to call. Germline loops: CDR1 SGHDN, CDR2 FVKESK. The CDR3 is 14 residues long. The V gene lost 5 bases and the J gene lost 1 base, with 8 bases spanning the gap. The chain's CDR3 is CASSFSWNTGELFF. The CDR3 bases are TGTGCCAGCAGCTTCAGTTGGAACACCGGGGAGCTGTTTTTT.

This chain joins TRBV14 and TRBJ2-1; unclear D gene. The germline V and J ends were trimmed by 2 bases and 8 bases, with 10 bases remaining between them. The germline V gene has CDR1 SGHDN and CDR2 FVKESK. The CDR3 has 13 residues. Written as DNA, the CDR3 is TGTGCCAGCAGCCAATATTATCTCGATGAGCAGTTCTTC. Amino acid sequence: CASSQYYLDEQFF.

This clone was recorded a few times. The chain has TRBV7-3 and TRBJ2-7; 11 bases align to TRBD1. The CDR3 sequence is 15 residues long. With 1 base clipped from V and 7 bases from J, the junction kept 6 bases outside the gene matches. Germline-derived CDR1 and CDR2 are SGHTA and FQGTGA. The DNA of the CDR3 is TGTGCCAGCAGCTTAAGGACAGGGGGCATTGGGGAGCAGTACTTC. Translating gives CASSLRTGGIGEQYF.

This chain links TRBV4-1 with TRBJ1-1; D call uncertain. With 4 bases removed from V and 3 bases from J, the gap between germline ends came to 9 bases. Germline CDR1 and CDR2: MGHRA and YSYEKL. The CDR3 length is 13 residues. CDR3 in amino acids: CASSPWEYTEAFF. The CDR3 DNA is TGCGCCAGCAGCCCGTGGGAGTACACTGAAGCTTTCTTT.

The V gene is TRBV6-1, the J gene TRBJ2-2; 7 bases match TRBD1. The germline gives CDR1 MNHNS, CDR2 SASEGT. The CDR3 contains 14 residues. The V gene end was trimmed by 7 bases and the J gene end by 6 bases; junction bases not matched to a gene: 8. CDR3 nucleotides: TGTGCCAGCACCCCGGACAGGTCGGCCGGGGAGCTGTTTTTT. Its translation: CASTPDRSAGELFF.

The chain has TRBV29-1 and TRBJ2-7; maybe TRBD2 (6 bases). The V gene's germline CDR1 is SQVTM and CDR2 ANQGSEA. This CDR3 region has 12 residues. Trimming took off 7 bases at V and 6 bases at J, with 16 bases between the two ends. CDR3 residues: CSAGPNGGEQYF. Written as DNA, the CDR3 is TGCAGCGCCGGGCCCAACGGGGGCGAGCAGTACTTC.

The chain uses TRBV4-1 and TRBJ1-4; 7 positions match TRBD1. CDR3 size: 14 residues. V shed 5 bases and J 8 bases; nucleotides not matched to a gene: 8. Germline V gene sequence: CDR1 MGHRA, CDR2 YSYEKL. The CDR3 sequence is CASSFRDSGEKLFF. CDR3 nucleotide sequence: TGCGCCAGCAGCTTCCGGGACAGCGGGGAAAAACTGTTTTTT.

The chain links TRBV28 to TRBJ1-1; the D gene is possibly TRBD1 (6 bases). CDR3 length: 14 residues. The V and J ends lost 3 bases and 4 bases respectively, with 12 bases between them. Germline lookup yields CDR1 MDHEN and CDR2 SYDVKM. The CDR3 sequence is CASSLLTGRTEAFF. As DNA, the CDR3 is TGTGCCAGCAGTTTGCTTACAGGGCGCACTGAAGCTTTCTTT.

V is TRBV28 and J is TRBJ1-1; tentatively, D is TRBD1 (5 bases). The length of the CDR3 is 16 residues. Looked up from germline, CDR1 is MDHEN and CDR2 is SYDVKM. Trimming removed 5 bases from V and 0 bases from J, with 16 bases in between. The CDR3 DNA follows: TGTGCCAGCAGTCCAGGGCCCCCCCGGATGAACACTGAAGCTTTCTTT. Protein sequence: CASSPGPPRMNTEAFF.

The chain recombines TRBV5-1 with TRBJ2-3; D is perhaps TRBD2 (5 bases). The germline CDR1 and CDR2 sequences are SGHRS and YFSETQ. The CDR3 has 14 residues. V lost 1 base, J lost 2 bases, and 8 bases lay in between. The DNA for the CDR3 is TGCGCCAGCAGCTTGAGAGCGGACACAGATACGCAGTATTTT. Translation gives CASSLRADTDTQYF.

Points on this clone: The junction differs from germline at one of its ends, possibly a read error. This chain uses TRBV4-3 with TRBJ2-1; 11 nucleotides agree with TRBD2. This CDR3 has 15 residues. Germline V gene data show CDR1 as LGHNA and CDR2 as YSLEER. The CDR3: CASSPGASGGNGQFF. The CDR3 DNA reads TGCGCCAGCAGCCCCGGGGCTAGCGGGGGGAATGGGCAGTTCTTC.

V is TRBV7-3 and J is TRBJ2-3; TRBD1 agrees at 8 bases. This CDR3 contains 13 residues. Germline V CDR1 and CDR2: SGHTA, FQGTGA. V trimming: 5 bases; J trimming: 6 bases; junction bases outside the gene matches: 4. CDR3 residues: CASSQDREDTQYF. Written as DNA, the CDR3 is TGTGCCAGCAGCCAGGACAGGGAGGATACGCAGTATTTT.

V is TRBV10-3 and J is TRBJ1-1; 7 bases agree with TRBD1. The CDR3 extends over 14 amino acids. Germline V CDR1 and CDR2: ENHRY, SYGVKD. Trimming cost V 6 bases and J 2 bases; bases outside gene matches: 6. CDR3 in amino acids: CAIRGTDLNTEAFF. The CDR3 nucleotides read TGTGCCATCAGGGGGACAGACTTAAACACTGAAGCTTTCTTT.